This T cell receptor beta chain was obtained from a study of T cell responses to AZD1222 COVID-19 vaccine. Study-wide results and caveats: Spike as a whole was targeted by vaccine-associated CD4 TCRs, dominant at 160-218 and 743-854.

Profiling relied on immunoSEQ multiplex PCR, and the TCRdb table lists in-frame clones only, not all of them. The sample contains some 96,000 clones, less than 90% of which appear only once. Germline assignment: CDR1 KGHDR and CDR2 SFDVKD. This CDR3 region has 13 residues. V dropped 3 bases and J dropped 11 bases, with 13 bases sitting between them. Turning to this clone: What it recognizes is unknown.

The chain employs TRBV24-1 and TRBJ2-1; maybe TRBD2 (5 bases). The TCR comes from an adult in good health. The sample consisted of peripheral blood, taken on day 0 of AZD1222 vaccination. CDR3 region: CATSDAWRAQQFF. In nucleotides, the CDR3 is TGTGCCACCAGTGATGCGTGGCGGGCGCAGCAGTTCTTC.